This T cell receptor beta chain comes out of a study of T cell repertoires in cytomegalovirus infection. TCRdb re-called the reads through MiXCR, storing one row per CDR3 protein. The repertoire holds fewer than 200,000 distinct CDR3 sequences, with about 20% as singletons. This CDR3 comprises 12 residues. Trimming removed 5 bases from V and 4 bases from J, with 6 bases in between. Germline CDR1 LGHDT, CDR2 YNNKEL (reference sequence). The sample was PBMCs. This chain links TRBV3-1 with TRBJ2-1; D is undetermined. The receptor was isolated from a human donor in good health (CMV status not recorded). Some clones in this sample may be carry-over from other donors' samples. The CDR3 nucleotides are TGTGCCAGCAGCAAACAGTACAATGAGCAGTTCTTC. Translating gives CASSKQYNEQFF.